This T cell receptor beta chain was documented in a study of low-dose radiotherapy and immunotherapy resistance in tumors. Study at large: Patients received cyclophosphamide 200 mg/m2 intravenously every two weeks, the day before radiation-immunotherapy. Oral aspirin 300 mg was taken by patients daily for four cycles from cycle 1 day 1.

Gene-specific TRAV and TRBV primers were used for first-strand cDNA, covering alpha and beta chains. The PCR that amplified TCRs ran for around 20 cycles, relying on a constant-region primer and a V-primer adapter. Each CDR3 protein gets one entry after TCRdb re-called the reads with MiXCR. The table records approximately 80,000 distinct CDR3 sequences, less than 20% of them present only once. The germline V gene has CDR1 DFQATT and CDR2 SNEGSKA (reference sequence). This CDR3 has 13 amino acids. The V end lost 5 bases, the J end lost 2 bases, and 13 bases lay between the germline ends. The table lists this clonotype with many counts. As for time point: after trial treatment. Described treatment: LDRT plus nivolumab, ipilimumab, low-dose cyclophosphamide and aspirin (RACIN trial). As their treatment, donors received nivolumab, ipilimumab, aspirin, low-dose cyclophosphamide and low-dose radiotherapy.

The chain carries TRBV20-1 and TRBJ2-7; D uncertain. This TCR came from a male donor with prostate cancer. The sequences come from PBMCs, collected after low-dose radiotherapy plus immunotherapy. CDR3 protein: CSAFSGLTYEQYF. The DNA of the CDR3 is TGCAGTGCTTTTTCTGGCTTAACCTACGAGCAGTACTTC.